These 26 T cell receptor beta chains were all obtained from the same sample, sequenced in a study of shared clonotypes between healthy human individuals. Assay used: immunoSEQ multiplex PCR; TCRdb lists only in-frame clones, some missing. Here the sample spans millions of clones, approximately 92% being singletons. The sample comprised naive CD4+ T cells sorted from blood. Subset noted: CD45RA+ positively selected. These receptors all stem from a man aged 18 to 29 in good health.

In this sample, this clone turned up a few times. Other DNA sequences within the sample encode an identical CDR3. The gene calls are TRBV5-1 and TRBJ1-6, with D possibly being TRBD1 (5 bases). The CDR3 runs 15 residues. The V and J ends lost 0 bases and 6 bases respectively, with 10 bases between them. Germline CDR1 SGHRS, CDR2 YFSETQ. DNA for the CDR3: TGCGCCAGCAGCTTGGAAGGGGTAGGTAATTCACCCCTCCACTTT. Its translation: CASSLEGVGNSPLHF.

V usage is TRBV6-4 and J usage is TRBJ2-1, with D perhaps TRBD2 (6 bases). V lost 6 bases to trimming and J lost 2 bases, with 20 bases between them. Germline assignment: CDR1 MRHNA and CDR2 SNTAGT. The CDR3 runs to 17 residues. The CDR3 reads CASRSHLGRRTYNEQFF. The CDR3 bases are TGTGCCAGCAGGTCCCACCTCGGGAGAAGGACCTACAATGAGCAGTTCTTC.

The chain is built from TRBV6-6 and TRBJ2-7; 7 bases match TRBD1. The CDR3 contains 16 residues. The germline CDR1 and CDR2 sequences are MNHNY and SVGAGI (reference sequence). V was pared by 7 bases and J by 0 bases, with 12 bases of the junction left unmatched. CDR3 sequence: CASNPSGDSHSYEQYF. The CDR3 bases are TGTGCCAGCAACCCATCAGGGGACAGTCACTCCTACGAGCAGTACTTC.

J is TRBJ1-2 and V is TRBV11-2; TRBD1 is a possible D gene (6 bases). V lost 5 bases to trimming and J lost 0 bases, with 19 bases between them. CDR1 is SGHAT, CDR2 FQNNGV, per germline. This CDR3 spans 17 amino acids. CDR3 nucleotide sequence: TGTGCCAGCAGCCGCCGGGACACCTACTCCGCTAACTATGGCTACACCTTC. It codes for CASSRRDTYSANYGYTF.

V usage is TRBV2 and J usage is TRBJ1-1; D is possibly TRBD1 (5 bases). V lost 11 bases to trimming and J lost 0 bases, with 13 bases between them. From germline, CDR1 is SNHLY and CDR2 FYNNEI. The CDR3 length is 13 residues. CDR3 sequence reads: CARRTPVNTEAFF. CDR3 sequence (DNA): TGTGCCCGCCGGACACCAGTGAACACTGAAGCTTTCTTT.

The chain links TRBV7-2 to TRBJ2-4, with 9 bases identical to TRBD2. Losses at the gene ends were 6 bases for V and 1 base for J; bases not matched to a gene: 7. The CDR3 sequence is 16 residues long. Germline-derived CDR1 and CDR2 are SGHTA and FQGNSA. For the CDR3, the DNA is TGTGCCAGCAGTCCCATAGCGGGAGTGGCCAAAAACATTCAGTACTTC. It yields the protein CASSPIAGVAKNIQYF.

J is TRBJ2-7 and V is TRBV7-8, with D perhaps TRBD1 (5 bases). Germline assignment: CDR1 SGHVS and CDR2 FQNEAQ. The V end lost 5 bases, the J end lost 4 bases, and 21 bases lay between the germline ends. CDR3 size: 16 residues. The CDR3 coding sequence is TGTGCCAGCAGCCGCGGCCGAGCAGGACAAATTTACGAGCAGTACTTC. Its translation: CASSRGRAGQIYEQYF.

V gene TRBV6-1 combines with J gene TRBJ1-5; D might be TRBD1 (5 bases). Germline assignment: CDR1 MNHNS and CDR2 SASEGT. Trimming cost V 9 bases and J 1 base, with 13 bases left between them. This CDR3 is built from 14 residues. CDR3 protein: CASWRGGSNQPQHF. The DNA for the CDR3 is TGTGCCAGTTGGCGGGGCGGCAGCAATCAGCCCCAGCATTTT.

This clone came up once. The chain employs TRBV28 and TRBJ2-1, with 12 bases lining up with TRBD2. This CDR3 contains 13 residues. The trim removed 11 bases at V and 14 bases at J, leaving 13 bases unmatched. The germline V gene encodes CDR1 MDHEN and CDR2 SYDVKM. CDR3 sequence reads: CASTSSGGAYKFF. The CDR3 DNA reads TGTGCCTCAACGTCTAGCGGGGGGGCATACAAGTTCTTC.

Turning to this clone: Other nucleotide sequences from this sample produce the same CDR3. The genes are TRBV2 and TRBJ2-5; TRBD2 agrees at 11 bases. The CDR3 contains 15 residues. Per germline, CDR1 SNHLY and CDR2 FYNNEI. V was pared by 3 bases and J by 1 base, with 1 base of the junction left unmatched. The CDR3 DNA is TGTGCCAGCAGTGACCTAGCGGGGGGCCAAGAGACCCAGTACTTC. It specifies CASSDLAGGQETQYF.

The chain links TRBV6-5 to TRBJ2-7; the D gene is possibly TRBD1 (6 bases). The CDR3 is made up of 15 amino acids. CDR1 MNHEY and CDR2 SVGAGI come from the germline V gene. Trimming stripped 1 base from V and 5 bases from J, with 15 bases between. CDR3 nucleotides: TGTGCCAGCAGTTACTTGAGGGGGACCGCCAACGAGCAGTACTTC. This gives the protein CASSYLRGTANEQYF.

This clone was counted a single time. The rearrangement uses TRBV28 and TRBJ2-5; 12 bases are a match to TRBD2. Germline CDR1 reads MDHEN; CDR2 reads SYDVKM. Trimming cost V 4 bases and J 1 base; bases outside gene matches: 4. The CDR3 consists of 16 residues. The CDR3 here is CASSSGLAGTQETQYF. In DNA, the CDR3 is TGTGCCAGCAGTTCTGGACTAGCGGGAACCCAAGAGACCCAGTACTTC. The complete variable domain, with remaining parts taken from reference TRBV28 and TRBJ2-5, reads DVKVTQSSRYLVKRTGEKVFLECVQDMDHENMFWYRQDPGLGLRLIYFSYDVKMKEKGDIPEGYSVSREKKERFSLILESASTNQTSMYLCASSSGLAGTQETQYFGPGTRLLVL.

This chain connects TRBV6-5 to TRBJ2-2; no reliable D call. The CDR3 contains 15 residues. V was clipped by 0 bases and J by 8 bases, with 13 bases between them. Per germline, CDR1 MNHEY and CDR2 SVGAGI. CDR3 protein: CASSYSNGVTGELFF. The CDR3 DNA is TGTGCCAGCAGTTACTCGAATGGGGTTACGGGGGAGCTGTTTTTT.

The chain has TRBV10-3 and TRBJ1-5; D call uncertain. Per the germline V gene, CDR1 is ENHRY and CDR2 is SYGVKD. The CDR3 is made up of 15 amino acids. The V end lost 0 bases, the J end lost 3 bases, and 9 bases lay between the germline ends. CDR3 DNA: TGTGCCATCAGTGAGTCGGTGGCAGACAATCAGCCCCAGCATTTT. Translated, it gives CAISESVADNQPQHF.

The V call is TRBV14, the J call TRBJ2-1; D not resolved. CDR3 length equals 15 residues. V shed 3 bases and J shed 2 bases, with 11 bases lying between them. CDR1 is SGHDN and CDR2 is FVKESK in the germline V gene. The CDR3 nucleotides read TGTGCCAGCAGCCAGGGCCAGTTTGCCTACAATGAGCAGTTCTTC. Protein: CASSQGQFAYNEQFF.

Notes on this clone: Other nucleotide sequences from this sample produce the same CDR3. The rearrangement links TRBV5-6 to TRBJ2-7; D remains unclear. Per germline, CDR1 SGHDT and CDR2 YYEEEE. CDR3 length equals 11 residues. The V gene lost 2 bases and the J gene lost 4 bases, with 4 bases spanning the gap. The CDR3 bases are TGTGCCAGCAGCTTTTTATACGAGCAGTACTTC. The encoded protein is CASSFLYEQYF.

The chain couples TRBV27 to TRBJ1-6; TRBD1 matches at 7 bases. The CDR3 is made up of 14 amino acids. The junction had 7 bases not matched to a gene; V was cut back by 5 bases and J by 9 bases. CDR1 is MNHEY, CDR2 SMNVEV, per germline (reference sequence). CDR3 bases: TGTGCCAGCAGTATCGACAGGGTTGGTTCACCCCTCCACTTT. Translated, it gives CASSIDRVGSPLHF.

This clone was observed once. The CDR3 spells CASSTRPFSTGGRTSTDTQYF. DNA for the CDR3: TGCGCCAGCAGCACCCGACCTTTTTCGACGGGGGGGAGGACTAGCACAGATACGCAGTATTTT. The chain couples TRBV5-1 to TRBJ2-3; 8 bases map to TRBD2. Looked up from germline, CDR1 is SGHRS and CDR2 is YFSETQ. CDR3 length equals 21 residues. J was trimmed by 0 bases and V by 4 bases; bases with no gene match: 22.

This clone has just one count. The CDR3 sequence: CSVLGQGNEKLFF. The CDR3 region has the DNA TGCAGCGTCCTGGGACAGGGGAATGAAAAACTGTTTTTT. J is TRBJ1-4 and V is TRBV29-1, with 10 bases lining up with TRBD1. Trimming cost V 6 bases and J 5 bases; bases outside gene matches: 3. Germline values: CDR1 SQVTM, CDR2 ANQGSEA. The CDR3 extends over 13 amino acids.

This clone was seen a single time. CDR3 sequence reads: CASSPQVGDGTQYF. The CDR3 nucleotides read TGTGCCAGCAGCCCCCAGGTAGGGGATGGGACCCAGTACTTC. The rearrangement uses TRBV11-2 and TRBJ2-5; D may be TRBD1 (5 bases). There are 14 residues in the CDR3. V shed 5 bases and J shed 7 bases, with 17 bases lying between them. Germline V gives CDR1 SGHAT, CDR2 FQNNGV.

The CDR3 protein is CASSERQGMNTGELFF. The DNA of the CDR3 is TGTGCCAGCAGCGAAAGACAGGGGATGAACACCGGGGAGCTGTTTTTT. The rearrangement uses TRBV7-3 and TRBJ2-2; 8 bases fit TRBD1. Germline V gene data show CDR1 as SGHTA and CDR2 as FQGTGA. Germline trimming cut 5 bases from V and 1 base from J; bases unmatched to any gene: 6. The CDR3 is 16 amino acids.

The V and J genes are TRBV6-5 and TRBJ1-4; 8 positions match TRBD1. The V segment lost 5 bases and the J segment 8 bases; nucleotides outside the gene matches: 10. Germline V gene lookup returns CDR1 MNHEY and CDR2 SVGAGI. The CDR3 consists of 15 residues. The CDR3 region is CASSTSGTGREKLFF. The DNA of the CDR3 is TGTGCCAGCAGTACCTCCGGGACAGGAAGGGAAAAACTGTTTTTT.

This CDR3 is CASSPTGVGANVLTF. CDR3 DNA sequence: TGTGCCAGCTCCCCGACAGGGGTCGGGGCCAACGTCCTGACTTTC. The V gene is TRBV18, the J gene TRBJ2-6; 8 bases match TRBD1. CDR1 is KGHSH, CDR2 LQKENI, per germline. Trimming cost V 6 bases and J 4 bases; bases outside gene matches: 5. This CDR3 has 15 residues.

The genes are TRBV5-1 and TRBJ2-2; D not resolved. The CDR3 loop spans 15 amino acids. Between the trimmed V and J ends, which lost 1 base and 1 base, there was a span of 8 bases. Germline CDR1 SGHRS, CDR2 YFSETQ. The CDR3 protein is CASSLPPGNTGELFF. The CDR3 DNA sequence: TGCGCCAGCAGCTTGCCCCCCGGGAACACCGGGGAGCTGTTTTTT. The whole variable domain, remainder taken from reference TRBV5-1 and TRBJ2-2, is KAGVTQTPRYLIKTRGQQVTLSCSPISGHRSVSWYQQTPGQGLQFLFEYFSETQRNKGNFPGRFSGRQFSNSRSEMNVSTLELGDSALYLCASSLPPGNTGELFFGEGSRLTVL.

V is TRBV30 and J is TRBJ2-7; D gene ambiguous. V was pared by 0 bases and J by 2 bases, with 11 bases between. This CDR3 is 14 amino acids long. CDR1 is GTSNPN, CDR2 SVGIG, per germline (reference sequence). Here the CDR3 reads CAWSVTPRPYEQYF. The DNA for the CDR3 is TGTGCCTGGAGTGTAACGCCGCGACCCTACGAGCAGTACTTC.

The genes are TRBV18 and TRBJ2-7, with D tentatively TRBD1 (5 bases). Per the germline V gene, CDR1 is KGHSH and CDR2 is LQKENI. This CDR3 region has 14 residues. V shed 1 base and J shed 6 bases, with 13 bases lying between them. CDR3 loop: CASSPLRGWGEQYF. The CDR3 DNA reads as TGTGCCAGCTCACCACTAAGGGGTTGGGGCGAGCAGTACTTC.